The rows below give T cell receptor beta chains drawn from one sample of a study of cytomegalovirus exposure and HLA in healthy donors. Measured with immunoSEQ multiplex PCR; TCRdb has only the in-frame clones, and not every one. Of about 57,000 clones in the sample, 75% to 85% are singletons; the top ten hold about 4.3%. Source material: PBMCs. The receptor source for this set is a man under 40 in good health and CMV-seronegative. Both conserved end residues are part of each CDR3. The D gene is left open where the match is weak. Expanded clones get a size class; other rows say once, few or many, or leave the size out.

J gene: TRBJ2-3
CDR3 length: 16
clone size: .
V gene: TRBV9
D gene: TRBD2
CDR3 protein: CASNPWASGSTDTQYF
CDR3 DNA: TGTGCCAGCAACCCCTGGGCTAGCGGCAGCACAGATACGCAGTATTTT

J gene: TRBJ1-1
CDR3 length: 13
clone size: .
V gene: TRBV18
D gene: .
CDR3 protein: CASSPGVNTEAFF
CDR3 DNA: TGTGCCAGCTCACCGGGCGTGAACACTGAAGCTTTCTTT

J gene: TRBJ2-7
CDR3 length: 15
clone size: many
V gene: TRBV6-1
D gene: TRBD1
CDR3 protein: CASSSEPDRGGEQYF
CDR3 DNA: TGTGCCAGCAGTTCTGAACCGGACAGGGGAGGCGAGCAGTACTTC

J gene: TRBJ1-6
CDR3 length: 11
clone size: .
V gene: TRBV21-1
D gene: .
CDR3 protein: CASSTGSPLHF
CDR3 DNA: TGTGCCAGCAGCACCGGGTCACCCCTCCACTTT

J gene: TRBJ1-5
CDR3 length: 13
clone size: once
V gene: TRBV6-4
D gene: .
CDR3 protein: CASSGDSNQPQHF
CDR3 DNA: TGTGCCAGCAGTGGAGATAGCAATCAGCCCCAGCATTTT

J gene: TRBJ2-2
CDR3 length: 15
clone size: .
V gene: TRBV9
D gene: .
CDR3 protein: CASSPRQWDTGELFF
CDR3 DNA: TGTGCCAGCAGCCCCCGACAGTGGGACACCGGGGAGCTGTTTTTT

J gene: TRBJ1-5
CDR3 length: 13
clone size: few
V gene: TRBV6-5
D gene: .
CDR3 protein: CASSYSGSQPQHF
CDR3 DNA: TGTGCCAGCAGTTACTCAGGGAGTCAGCCCCAGCATTTT

J gene: TRBJ2-5
CDR3 length: 17
clone size: .
V gene: TRBV11-2
D gene: TRBD2
CDR3 protein: CASSPRTSGTWQETQYF
CDR3 DNA: TGTGCCAGCAGCCCACGGACTAGCGGGACCTGGCAAGAGACCCAGTACTTC

J gene: TRBJ2-5
CDR3 length: 14
clone size: .
V gene: TRBV30
D gene: .
CDR3 protein: CAWSVRQALGTQYF
CDR3 DNA: TGTGCCTGGAGTGTACGACAGGCTTTGGGGACCCAGTACTTC

J gene: TRBJ1-1
CDR3 length: 15
clone size: .
V gene: TRBV6-6
D gene: .
CDR3 protein: CASSYSRAQRPEAFF
CDR3 DNA: TGTGCCAGCAGTTACTCGAGGGCTCAACGACCTGAAGCTTTCTTT

J gene: TRBJ2-5
CDR3 length: 17
clone size: .
V gene: TRBV2
D gene: .
CDR3 protein: CASSGPRHGGVEETQYF
CDR3 DNA: TGTGCCAGCAGTGGGCCGAGGCACGGAGGGGTTGAAGAGACCCAGTACTTC

J gene: TRBJ2-7
CDR3 length: 13
clone size: .
V gene: TRBV5-4
D gene: TRBD1
CDR3 protein: CASSLASGGEQYF
CDR3 DNA: TGTGCCAGCAGCTTGGCCTCAGGGGGCGAGCAGTACTTC

J gene: TRBJ2-5
CDR3 length: 15
clone size: .
V gene: TRBV7-2
D gene: TRBD2
CDR3 protein: CASRTSGGLQETQYF
CDR3 DNA: TGTGCCAGCAGGACTAGCGGGGGGCTTCAAGAGACCCAGTACTTC

J gene: TRBJ1-2
CDR3 length: 12
clone size: .
V gene: TRBV6-5
D gene: TRBD1
CDR3 protein: CASRGQGYGYTF
CDR3 DNA: TGTGCCAGCAGAGGACAGGGGTATGGCTACACCTTC

J gene: TRBJ2-1
CDR3 length: 18
clone size: .
V gene: TRBV5-5
D gene: TRBD2
CDR3 protein: CASSQTSGGDLSYNEQFF
CDR3 DNA: TGTGCCAGCAGTCAGACTAGCGGGGGGGACCTTTCCTACAATGAGCAGTTCTTC

J gene: TRBJ2-2
CDR3 length: 13
clone size: .
V gene: TRBV7-2
D gene: .
CDR3 protein: CASSRLYTGELFF
CDR3 DNA: TGTGCCAGCAGCCGACTCTACACCGGGGAGCTGTTTTTT

J gene: TRBJ2-1
CDR3 length: 15
clone size: .
V gene: TRBV9
D gene: .
CDR3 protein: CASSVGTSAYNEQFF
CDR3 DNA: TGTGCCAGCAGCGTAGGAACTAGTGCCTACAATGAGCAGTTCTTC

J gene: TRBJ2-3
CDR3 length: 17
clone size: .
V gene: TRBV6-1
D gene: TRBD2
CDR3 protein: CASSEIKTSGIADTQYF
CDR3 DNA: TGTGCCAGCAGTGAGATAAAGACTAGCGGGATCGCAGATACGCAGTATTTT

J gene: TRBJ2-7
CDR3 length: 13
clone size: .
V gene: TRBV5-8
D gene: .
CDR3 protein: CASSLTGGWEQYF
CDR3 DNA: TGTGCCAGCAGCTTAACGGGGGGCTGGGAGCAGTACTTC

J gene: TRBJ2-1
CDR3 length: 14
clone size: .
V gene: TRBV19
D gene: TRBD1
CDR3 protein: CASSNRGGYNEQFF
CDR3 DNA: TGTGCCAGTAGTAACAGGGGCGGTTACAATGAGCAGTTCTTC

J gene: TRBJ2-1
CDR3 length: 16
clone size: .
V gene: TRBV15
D gene: TRBD2
CDR3 protein: CATSRDLAGASNEQFF
CDR3 DNA: TGTGCCACCAGCAGAGATCTAGCGGGCGCGTCTAATGAGCAGTTCTTC

J gene: TRBJ1-6
CDR3 length: 13
clone size: .
V gene: TRBV5-6
D gene: .
CDR3 protein: CASSPRVQGALHF
CDR3 DNA: TGTGCCAGCAGCCCCAGGGTGCAAGGGGCCCTCCACTTT

J gene: TRBJ2-3
CDR3 length: 17
clone size: .
V gene: TRBV7-9
D gene: TRBD1
CDR3 protein: CASSPEIDRGFTDTQYF
CDR3 DNA: TGTGCCAGCAGCCCGGAGATCGACAGGGGCTTCACAGATACGCAGTATTTT

J gene: TRBJ1-3
CDR3 length: 14
clone size: .
V gene: TRBV14
D gene: .
CDR3 protein: CASSQQGTGNTIYF
CDR3 DNA: TGTGCCAGCAGCCAGCAGGGGACTGGAAACACCATATATTTT

J gene: TRBJ2-2
CDR3 length: 14
clone size: .
V gene: TRBV6-5
D gene: .
CDR3 protein: CASSYSRNTGELFF
CDR3 DNA: TGTGCCAGCAGTTACTCTAGGAACACCGGGGAGCTGTTTTTT

J gene: TRBJ2-5
CDR3 length: 15
clone size: once
V gene: TRBV18
D gene: .
CDR3 protein: CASSPVLAGAETQYF
CDR3 DNA: TGTGCCAGCTCCCCGGTTCTTGCGGGTGCAGAGACCCAGTACTTC

J gene: TRBJ1-6
CDR3 length: 15
clone size: .
V gene: TRBV12-5
D gene: .
CDR3 protein: CASGLGGVHNSPLHF
CDR3 DNA: TGTGCTAGTGGTTTGGGGGGGGTACATAATTCACCCCTCCACTTT

J gene: TRBJ1-2
CDR3 length: 13
clone size: .
V gene: TRBV6-6
D gene: .
CDR3 protein: CASSYGQGGGYTF
CDR3 DNA: TGTGCCAGCAGTTACGGCCAGGGTGGCGGCTACACCTTC

J gene: TRBJ2-5
CDR3 length: 16
clone size: .
V gene: TRBV9
D gene: TRBD2
CDR3 protein: CASTLGTSGIGETQYF
CDR3 DNA: TGTGCCAGCACCCTGGGGACTAGCGGAATAGGAGAGACCCAGTACTTC

J gene: TRBJ1-4
CDR3 length: 18
clone size: .
V gene: TRBV9
D gene: .
CDR3 protein: CASSVNVGQAGRNEKLFF
CDR3 DNA: TGTGCCAGCAGCGTAAATGTGGGGCAGGCTGGGCGGAATGAAAAACTGTTTTTT

J gene: TRBJ2-2
CDR3 length: 16
clone size: .
V gene: TRBV4-2
D gene: .
CDR3 protein: CASSQEEGAWTGELFF
CDR3 DNA: TGTGCCAGCAGCCAAGAGGAGGGGGCGTGGACCGGGGAGCTGTTTTTT

J gene: TRBJ1-5
CDR3 length: 15
clone size: .
V gene: TRBV10-3
D gene: .
CDR3 protein: CAISESGQDNQPQHF
CDR3 DNA: TGTGCCATCAGTGAGTCGGGGCAGGACAATCAGCCCCAGCATTTT

J gene: TRBJ2-7
CDR3 length: 16
clone size: .
V gene: TRBV9
D gene: TRBD1
CDR3 protein: CASSPVGDRRSYEQYF
CDR3 DNA: TGTGCCAGCAGCCCGGTGGGGGACAGGAGATCCTACGAGCAGTACTTC

J gene: TRBJ2-7
CDR3 length: 17
clone size: .
V gene: TRBV30
D gene: TRBD2
CDR3 protein: CAWSVQRTSGVTYEQYF
CDR3 DNA: TGTGCCTGGAGTGTACAAAGGACTAGCGGGGTAACCTACGAGCAGTACTTC

J gene: TRBJ1-1
CDR3 length: 18
clone size: once
V gene: TRBV4-2
D gene: TRBD1
CDR3 protein: CASSQGAGTVRVNTEAFF
CDR3 DNA: TGTGCCAGCAGCCAAGGGGCTGGGACAGTCCGGGTGAACACTGAAGCTTTCTTT

J gene: TRBJ1-1
CDR3 length: 16
clone size: .
V gene: TRBV30
D gene: .
CDR3 protein: CAWSVPPGLRNTEAFF
CDR3 DNA: TGTGCCTGGAGTGTTCCACCGGGACTCAGGAACACTGAAGCTTTCTTT

J gene: TRBJ2-7
CDR3 length: 12
clone size: .
V gene: TRBV7-9
D gene: .
CDR3 protein: CASSQTGSEQYF
CDR3 DNA: TGTGCCAGCAGCCAAACAGGGAGCGAGCAGTACTTC

J gene: TRBJ2-5
CDR3 length: 12
clone size: .
V gene: TRBV29-1
D gene: .
CDR3 protein: CSVAPGVETQYF
CDR3 DNA: TGCAGCGTTGCGCCAGGGGTCGAGACCCAGTACTTC

J gene: TRBJ1-4
CDR3 length: 14
clone size: .
V gene: TRBV29-1
D gene: .
CDR3 protein: CSVVRGTGDEKLFF
CDR3 DNA: TGCAGCGTTGTACGGGGGACGGGTGATGAAAAACTGTTTTTT

J gene: TRBJ2-1
CDR3 length: 14
clone size: .
V gene: TRBV6-5
D gene: TRBD2
CDR3 protein: CASSYILAGGEQFF
CDR3 DNA: TGTGCCAGCAGTTATATCCTAGCGGGAGGTGAGCAGTTCTTC

J gene: TRBJ1-1
CDR3 length: 14
clone size: .
V gene: TRBV7-8
D gene: TRBD1
CDR3 protein: CASSTGTGGFKAFF
CDR3 DNA: TGTGCCAGCAGCACTGGGACAGGGGGCTTTAAAGCTTTCTTT

J gene: TRBJ1-5
CDR3 length: 14
clone size: .
V gene: TRBV4-1
D gene: .
CDR3 protein: CASSQGGGYQPQHF
CDR3 DNA: TGCGCCAGCAGCCAAGGGGGAGGTTATCAGCCCCAGCATTTT